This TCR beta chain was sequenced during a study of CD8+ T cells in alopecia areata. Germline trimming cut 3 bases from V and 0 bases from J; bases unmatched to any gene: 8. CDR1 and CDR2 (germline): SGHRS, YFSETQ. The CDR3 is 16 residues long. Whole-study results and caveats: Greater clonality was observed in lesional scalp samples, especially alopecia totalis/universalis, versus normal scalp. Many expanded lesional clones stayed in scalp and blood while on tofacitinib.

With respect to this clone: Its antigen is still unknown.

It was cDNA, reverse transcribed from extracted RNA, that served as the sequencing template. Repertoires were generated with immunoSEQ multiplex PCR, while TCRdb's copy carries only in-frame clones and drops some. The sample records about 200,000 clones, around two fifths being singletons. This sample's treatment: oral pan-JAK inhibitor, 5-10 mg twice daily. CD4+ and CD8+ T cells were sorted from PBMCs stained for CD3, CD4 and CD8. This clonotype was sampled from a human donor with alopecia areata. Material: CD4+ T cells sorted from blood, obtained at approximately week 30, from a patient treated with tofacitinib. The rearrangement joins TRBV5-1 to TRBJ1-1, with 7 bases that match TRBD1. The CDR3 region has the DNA TGCGCCAGCAGCTCTGGGTTACAGGGGTTGAACACTGAAGCTTTCTTT. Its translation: CASSSGLQGLNTEAFF.